The clone carrying this TCR beta chain appeared a few times. These data belong to a study of blood T cell repertoires in COVID-19. As for the study in general: Some COVID-19 samples were acute and others convalescent; all came from the United States, Italy and Spain. PBMCs, B-cell-depleted T cells, or T cells provided the cDNA or gDNA that made up the material.

Original data processing: Reference gene primer amplification yielded estimated nucleated cell counts. Repertoires were generated with immunoSEQ multiplex PCR, while TCRdb's copy carries only in-frame clones and drops some. V, J and clone size are those of that table, while D and trimming were read from the DNA. The sample has some 16,000 clones; 76% are singletons. The sequencing input was peripheral blood. The TCR sequence derives from a man between 65 and 80 years old with active or convalescent COVID-19.

DNA for the CDR3: TGTGCCAGCAGCAGCGGGACAGGGAATGAAAAACTGTTTTTT. Protein: CASSSGTGNEKLFF. The chain recombines TRBV9 with TRBJ1-4; 9 nucleotides line up with TRBD1. Per germline, CDR1 SGDLS and CDR2 YYNGEE. CDR3 length: 14 residues. J gave up 5 bases and V 4 bases, and 3 bases lay outside the gene matches.